This T cell receptor (beta chain) is from a study of CD8 T cells in ankylosing spondylitis. Regarding the study as a whole: Blood of patients with ankylosing spondylitis appeared to be characterized by a TCR beta motif of several highly homologous variants. Disease-associated clones were CD8+ and fairly uncommon in peripheral blood. Disease-associated clones were reportedly significantly overrepresented in matched ankylosing spondylitis synovial fluid.

V was clipped by 3 bases and J by 13 bases; unmatched bases: 5. The CDR3 contains 12 residues. Details on this clonotype: No antigen is known for it.

Making the TCR beta libraries involved quantitative 5'-RACE with molecular barcodes. TCRdb itself ran the 5' RACE reads through MiXCR, one entry per CDR3 protein. The sample shows about 310,000 distinct CDR3 sequences, less than 25% of them seen only once. Sequencing input: blood, either unsorted or a sorted T cell fraction (not recorded which). The V call is TRBV12-3 or TRBV12-4, the J call TRBJ2-1; TRBD2 matches at 8 bases. The clonotype comes from a female donor with ankylosing spondylitis or in good health (not recorded which). In nucleotides, the CDR3 is TGTGCCAGCAGTTTGGTTGCGGGAGGACAGTTCTTC. Its protein product is CASSLVAGGQFF.